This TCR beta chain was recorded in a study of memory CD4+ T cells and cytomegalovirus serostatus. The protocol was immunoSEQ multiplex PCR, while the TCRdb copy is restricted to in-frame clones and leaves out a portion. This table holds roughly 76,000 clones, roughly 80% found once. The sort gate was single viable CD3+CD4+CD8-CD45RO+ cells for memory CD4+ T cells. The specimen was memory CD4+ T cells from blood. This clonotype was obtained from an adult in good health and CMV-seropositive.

In DNA form, the CDR3 reads TGTGCCAGCAGCTTAGGCTCACAGGGGGCGCTAAACACCATATATTTT. It is translated as CASSLGSQGALNTIYF. This rearrangement joins TRBV7-6 to TRBJ1-3; 9 positions agree with TRBD1. Trimming at V came to 1 base and at J to 6 bases, leaving 7 bases not matched to a gene. Germline V gene data show CDR1 as SGHVS and CDR2 as FNYEAQ. This CDR3 spans 16 amino acids.